The source of this T cell receptor beta chain is a study of T cell changes during pregnancy in multiple sclerosis. V lost 7 bases to trimming and J lost 4 bases; unmatched junction nucleotides: 7. Germline-derived CDR1 and CDR2 are SNHLY and FYNNEI. There are 14 residues in the CDR3. The repertoire was sequenced with immunoSEQ multiplex PCR; TCRdb's copy has only in-frame clones and lacks some. The sample lists about 32,000 clones; around 89% were seen once. V gene TRBV2 combines with J gene TRBJ2-5, with 9 bases fitting TRBD2. The sample consisted of CD8+ T cells from peripheral blood mononuclear cells, taken in the third trimester of pregnancy. The source of this sequence is a female donor with multiple sclerosis, enrolled in a pregnancy study. DNA for the CDR3: TGTGCCAGCAAGCTTAGCGGGGGAGGAGAGACCCAGTACTTC. It encodes CASKLSGGGETQYF. Using reference TRBV2 and TRBJ2-5 for the parts outside the CDR3, the full variable domain is EPEVTQTPSHQVTQMGQEVILRCVPISNHLYFYWYRQILGQKVEFLVSFYNNEISEKSEIFDDQFSVERPDGSNFTLKIRSTKLEDSAMYFCASKLSGGGETQYFGPGTRLLVL.